Reported below is one TCR beta chain. Its antigen is unknown. The PCR was carried out with 60 Vbeta primers and 13 Jbeta primers. Assay: immunoSEQ multiplex PCR; the TCRdb copy retains only in-frame clones and omits some. The table includes 80,000 to 130,000 clones, under 80% detected once. This record belongs to a study of cytomegalovirus exposure and HLA in healthy donors. Study findings and constraints: A later analysis revealed that TCR association rates differed between HLA loci, peaking at DRB1 and bottoming out at HLA-C.

This clonotype originated in a woman aged 50 to 60 in good health and CMV-seropositive. The source material was PBMCs.

The CDR3 is CASGTGVGGYTF. The CDR3 bases are TGTGCCAGCGGCACAGGGGTCGGTGGCTACACCTTC. The J gene is TRBJ1-2, the V gene TRBV9; 7 nucleotides align to TRBD1. V was pared by 7 bases and J by 7 bases, with 7 bases of the junction left unmatched. From germline, CDR1 is SGDLS and CDR2 YYNGEE. This CDR3 has 12 residues.